This TCR beta chain was identified during a study of shared clonotypes between healthy human individuals. Germline CDR1 is SGDLS and CDR2 is YYNGEE. V was cut by 0 bases and J by 2 bases, with 15 bases left in between. The CDR3 is 16 residues long. CD45RO-negative, CCR7-positively selected cells formed the naive CD8 fraction, excluding terminally differentiated effector memory CD45RA+ cells. The protocol was immunoSEQ multiplex PCR, while the TCRdb copy is restricted to in-frame clones and leaves out a portion. Counted here are 1.5 million to 2.5 million clones, over 85% occurring once; the ten biggest clones make up 0.95% to 1.5%.

The chain combines TRBV9 with TRBJ2-7; maybe TRBD1 (7 bases). This TCR derives from a man aged 18 to 30 in good health. Source material: naive CD8+ T cells sorted from blood. In DNA, the CDR3 is TGTGCCAGCAGCGTAGAGGGGGGACAGCACCCCTACGAGCAGTACTTC. Its translation is CASSVEGGQHPYEQYF.